Each of the 25 T cell receptor beta chains below was sequenced from the same sample in a study of early T cells in non-severe SARS-CoV-2 infection. TCRdb recomputed calls from the 5' RACE reads with MiXCR, one row per CDR3 protein. The sample contains 25,000 to 35,000 distinct CDR3 sequences, 4.7% of which appear only once. Sequenced input: whole blood. The receptors come from an adult who was a healthcare worker with PCR-confirmed SARS-CoV-2 infection or an uninfected control (not recorded which).

This clonotype was picked up a small number of times. The genes are TRBV10-3 and TRBJ2-2; the D gene could be TRBD1 or TRBD2 (7 bases each). Per the germline V gene, CDR1 is ENHRY and CDR2 is SYGVKD. Deletions cut 11 bases from V and 1 base from J, with 11 bases between. The CDR3 sequence is 13 residues long. The CDR3 sequence is CASRGGNTGELFF. The DNA for the CDR3 is TGTGCCTCCAGGGGGGGGAACACCGGGGAGCTGTTTTTT.

The sample holds a few counts of this clonotype. The chain has TRBV18 and TRBJ2-1; TRBD1 aligns across 7 bases. The length of the CDR3 is 13 residues. With 6 bases clipped from V and 4 bases from J, the junction kept 3 bases outside the gene matches. Germline assignment: CDR1 KGHSH and CDR2 LQKENI. In DNA form, the CDR3 reads TGTGCCAGCTCCCAGGGACAGTACAATGAGCAGTTCTTC. Translated: CASSQGQYNEQFF.

This clonotype was detected a few times. The V call is TRBV7-2, the J call TRBJ1-1; D perhaps matches TRBD1 (6 bases). Germline V lookup: CDR1 SGHTA, CDR2 FQGNSA. The CDR3 totals 14 residues. Trimming left V 2 bases short and J 1 base short, with 8 bases between. This CDR3 reads CASSLQGRNTEAFF. The DNA of the CDR3 is TGTGCCAGCAGCTTACAGGGGCGGAACACTGAAGCTTTCTTT. Based on the CDR3 plus reference TRBV7-2 and TRBJ1-1, the full variable domain is GAGVSQSPSNKVTEKGKDVELRCDPISGHTALYWYRQSLGQGLEFLIYFQGNSAPDKSGLPSDRFSAERTGGSVSTLTIQRTQQEDSAVYLCASSLQGRNTEAFFGQGTRLTVV.

The chain's CDR3 is CASRESDRPNQPQHF. CDR3 nucleotides: TGTGCCAGCAGGGAATCGGACCGACCCAATCAGCCCCAGCATTTT. The chain links TRBV6-5 to TRBJ1-5, with D unresolved. Trimming removed 6 bases from V and 3 bases from J, with 15 bases in between. This CDR3 has 15 amino acids. Germline V gene data show CDR1 as MNHEY and CDR2 as SVGAGI.

The table lists this clonotype with a few counts. The chain employs TRBV7-8 and TRBJ1-1; 10 positions match TRBD1. V lost 5 bases and J lost 4; bases outside the gene matches: 10. Germline V CDR1 and CDR2: SGHVS, FQNEAQ. CDR3 size: 16 residues. CDR3 coding DNA: TGTGCCAGCAGCCTCCGGGACAGGGGTGTATCCACTGAAGCTTTCTTT. It translates to CASSLRDRGVSTEAFF.

This clonotype was observed many times. The chain has TRBV5-1 and TRBJ2-7; no clear D gene. V was cut by 2 bases and J by 5 bases, with 17 bases left in between. This CDR3 has 15 amino acids. Germline CDR1 SGHRS, CDR2 YFSETQ. DNA of the CDR3: TGCGCCAGCAGCTTCCGTTTAGAAACTGGTAACGAGCAGTACTTC. The encoded protein is CASSFRLETGNEQYF.

This clonotype has a count of ten or more. The chain has TRBV11-2 and TRBJ1-4; unclear D gene. The CDR3 has 14 residues. Germline V CDR1 and CDR2: SGHAT, FQNNGV. Trimming cost V 5 bases and J 5 bases, with 12 bases left between them. Here the CDR3 DNA reads TGTGCCAGCAGCCCCGGCCCCGGGAATGAAAAACTGTTTTTT. It yields the protein CASSPGPGNEKLFF.

In this sample, this clonotype turned up a few times. Written as DNA, the CDR3 is TGTGCCAGCAGTTTAGTTAGCTCCTATAATTCACCCCTCCACTTT. It yields the protein CASSLVSSYNSPLHF. This rearrangement joins TRBV27 to TRBJ1-6; unclear D gene. Germline CDR1 MNHEY, CDR2 SMNVEV (reference sequence). This CDR3 comprises 15 residues. Trimming removed 2 bases at V and 0 bases at J, with 5 bases between.

This clonotype was seen repeatedly, ten times or more. The chain combines TRBV5-4 with TRBJ2-5; D is unclear. CDR3 length: 12 amino acids. Germline CDR1 reads SGHNT; CDR2 reads YYREEE (reference sequence). Trimming pared 3 bases from V and 4 bases from J, leaving 7 bases between. CDR3 residues: CASSSPLETQYF. The DNA for the CDR3 is TGTGCCAGCAGCTCTCCCCTAGAGACCCAGTACTTC.

This clonotype turned up a few times. The chain links TRBV7-2 to TRBJ2-1; D is uncertain. With 5 bases removed from V and 2 bases from J, the gap between germline ends came to 16 bases. The CDR3 loop spans 16 amino acids. Germline V CDR1 and CDR2: SGHTA, FQGNSA. Written as DNA, the CDR3 is TGTGCCAGCAGCCCAGGACGGATCGTTACCTACAATGAGCAGTTCTTC. Translation gives CASSPGRIVTYNEQFF.

In its sample, this clonotype was seen many times. V gene TRBV18 combines with J gene TRBJ1-5; D unresolved. Trimming pared 1 base from V and 4 bases from J, leaving 11 bases between. The CDR3 is 15 residues long. The germline gives CDR1 KGHSH, CDR2 LQKENI. The CDR3 reads CASSPQRAGNQPQHF. In DNA form, the CDR3 reads TGTGCCAGCTCACCACAGAGGGCAGGTAATCAGCCCCAGCATTTT.

The J gene is TRBJ2-1, the V gene TRBV5-1, with TRBD1 matching over 8 bases. The CDR3 covers 15 residues. Germline values: CDR1 SGHRS, CDR2 YFSETQ. Losses at the gene ends were 4 bases for V and 5 bases for J; bases not matched to a gene: 8. The CDR3 region is CASSAGQGLNNEQFF. The CDR3 DNA follows: TGCGCCAGCAGCGCCGGACAGGGACTCAACAATGAGCAGTTCTTC. Looking up the rest from reference TRBV5-1 and TRBJ2-1 gives the full variable domain: KAGVTQTPRYLIKTRGQQVTLSCSPISGHRSVSWYQQTPGQGLQFLFEYFSETQRNKGNFPGRFSGRQFSNSRSEMNVSTLELGDSALYLCASSAGQGLNNEQFFGPGTRLTVL.

This clonotype was observed at least ten times. V is TRBV6-1 and J is TRBJ1-1; possibly TRBD1 for D (5 bases). CDR1 is MNHNS, CDR2 SASEGT, per germline. CDR3 size: 15 residues. Trimming shortened V by 8 bases and J by 1 base, and 17 bases separated the two germline ends. CDR3 coding DNA: TGTGCCAGCCGACCCCGGGACGGTGAGAACACTGAAGCTTTCTTT. It encodes CASRPRDGENTEAFF.

In this sample, this clonotype turned up many times. The rearrangement links TRBV18 to TRBJ2-7, with D possibly TRBD1 on 5 matching bases. V lost 3 bases and J lost 0, with 15 bases in between. The CDR3 runs 16 residues. Germline CDR1 KGHSH, CDR2 LQKENI. CDR3 protein: CASSPNLAGNSYEQYF. CDR3 nucleotides: TGTGCCAGCTCACCCAACTTGGCAGGGAACTCCTACGAGCAGTACTTC.

This clonotype was counted at least ten times. V gene TRBV30 combines with J gene TRBJ2-7; no firm D call. This CDR3 is 12 amino acids long. The V gene's germline CDR1 is GTSNPN and CDR2 SVGIG (reference sequence). V lost 0 bases and J 4 bases, leaving 7 bases between the germline ends. The CDR3 loop is CAWSVLWYEQYF. The CDR3 coding sequence is TGTGCCTGGAGTGTACTGTGGTACGAGCAGTACTTC.

This clonotype has a count of ten or more. The gene calls are TRBV29-1 and TRBJ1-2; D call uncertain. The CDR3 extends over 12 amino acids. Trimming removed 4 bases from V and 2 bases from J, with 8 bases in between. The germline CDR1 and CDR2 sequences are SQVTM and ANQGSEA. The CDR3 coding sequence is TGCAGCGTTGGTCGAGCAAACTATGGCTACACCTTC. This translates into CSVGRANYGYTF.

This clonotype was counted ten times or more. The chain joins TRBV28 to TRBJ1-1, with 7 nucleotides matching TRBD1. J gave up 5 bases and V 6 bases, and 15 bases lay outside the gene matches. The CDR3 runs 16 residues. CDR1 and CDR2 (germline): MDHEN, SYDVKM. The CDR3 nucleotides read TGTGCCAGCAGGAAAGACAGGGTAGGAGTGAGGACTGAAGCTTTCTTT. Amino acids: CASRKDRVGVRTEAFF.

Ten or more counts support this clonotype. This chain joins TRBV11-3 and TRBJ2-2, with TRBD1 identical over 9 bases. Germline CDR1 SGHNT, CDR2 YENEEA. Trimming removed 5 bases from V and 6 bases from J; junction bases left unmatched: 7. This CDR3 is built from 15 residues. CDR3 nucleotides: TGTGCCAGCAGCCCACGGGACAGGGCGGCCGGGGAGCTGTTTTTT. Translated, it gives CASSPRDRAAGELFF.

This clonotype was counted ten times or more. The chain couples TRBV20-1 to TRBJ1-1, with D maybe TRBD1 (6 bases). Trimming pared 6 bases from V and 9 bases from J, leaving 17 bases between. The CDR3 loop spans 12 amino acids. Germline V gene sequence: CDR1 DFQATT, CDR2 SNEGSKA (reference sequence). CDR3 DNA sequence: TGCAGTGCAACGACGACAGGTTCAAAAGCTTTCTTT. Its protein is CSATTTGSKAFF.

The table lists this clonotype with many counts. The CDR3 reads CASRVGRTKNTGELFF. CDR3 in DNA: TGTGCCAGTAGAGTAGGCCGGACGAAGAACACCGGGGAGCTGTTTTTT. The V gene is TRBV19, the J gene TRBJ2-2; D unclear. The CDR3 length is 16 residues. CDR1 is LNHDA and CDR2 is SQIVND in the germline V gene (reference sequence). V dropped 6 bases and J dropped 1 base, with 15 bases sitting between them.

The CDR3 loop is CASSDSGNTGELFF. CDR3 DNA sequence: TGTGCCAGCAGTGACTCAGGGAACACCGGGGAGCTGTTTTTT. The rearrangement uses TRBV6-4 and TRBJ2-2; D ambiguous. Germline loops: CDR1 MRHNA, CDR2 SNTAGT. The CDR3 runs 14 residues. Trimming removed 0 bases at V and 1 base at J, with 3 bases between.

This clonotype was seen repeatedly, ten times or more. The chain joins TRBV5-1 to TRBJ2-2; the D gene is possibly TRBD1 (6 bases). Trimming cost V 2 bases and J 5 bases, with 13 bases left between them. The germline V gene encodes CDR1 SGHRS and CDR2 YFSETQ. The length of the CDR3 is 15 residues. This CDR3 is CASSLQTGTTGELFF. The DNA of the CDR3 is TGCGCCAGCAGCTTACAGACAGGAACTACCGGGGAGCTGTTTTTT.

Ten or more counts support this clonotype. In DNA, the CDR3 is TGCGCCAGCAGTGAAATGGAAGTATCACCCCTCCACTTT. It yields the protein CASSEMEVSPLHF. This chain connects TRBV10-1 to TRBJ1-6; D is ambiguous. The V end lost 3 bases, the J end lost 10 bases, and 10 bases lay between the germline ends. The CDR3 runs 13 residues. CDR1 WNHNN and CDR2 SYGVQD come from the germline V gene (reference sequence).

This clonotype was seen at least ten times. The chain carries TRBV28 and TRBJ2-1; 7 nucleotides match TRBD1. Trimming at V came to 5 bases and at J to 0 bases, leaving 10 bases not matched to a gene. Germline loops: CDR1 MDHEN, CDR2 SYDVKM. The CDR3 is 17 amino acids. In nucleotides, the CDR3 is TGTGCCAGCAGTCTCTTTACAGGGGATACCTCCTACAATGAGCAGTTCTTC. Residues: CASSLFTGDTSYNEQFF. Together with reference TRBV28 and TRBJ2-1, the CDR3 gives the full variable domain: DVKVTQSSRYLVKRTGEKVFLECVQDMDHENMFWYRQDPGLGLRLIYFSYDVKMKEKGDIPEGYSVSREKKERFSLILESASTNQTSMYLCASSLFTGDTSYNEQFFGPGTRLTVL.

This clonotype has at least ten counts. CDR3 DNA sequence: TGTGCCAGCTCCAAAAACTCCGGTACATCCGCAAACACTGAAGCTTTCTTT. This codes for CASSKNSGTSANTEAFF. The chain is built from TRBV18 and TRBJ1-1; no clear D. Germline V gene sequence: CDR1 KGHSH, CDR2 LQKENI. The ends were cut back, 6 bases at V and 2 bases at J, with 22 bases in the middle. The CDR3 runs to 17 residues.